The next 28 T cell receptor beta chains were all read from a single sample in a study of CD8+ T cells in alopecia areata. cDNA serving as the sequencing template came from extracted, reverse transcribed RNA. Clones were read by immunoSEQ multiplex PCR, and TCRdb kept only the in-frame ones, dropping some. Of some 170,000 clones in the sample, 67% were seen once. Sequenced material: CD8+ T cells sorted from blood, taken at week 0. The source of these receptors is a human donor with alopecia areata.

The chain has TRBV6-1 and TRBJ2-7; D might be TRBD1 or TRBD2, each matching 5 bases. CDR3 length: 13 amino acids. V dropped 4 bases and J dropped 0 bases, with 7 bases sitting between them. CDR1 and CDR2 (germline): MNHNS, SASEGT. CDR3 DNA sequence: TGTGCCAGCAGTGTCGGGGCCTCCTACGAGCAGTACTTC. Its protein product is CASSVGASYEQYF.

The chain has TRBV29-1 and TRBJ2-2; D call uncertain. Germline CDR1 SQVTM, CDR2 ANQGSEA. V shed 4 bases and J shed 1 base, with 7 bases lying between them. The CDR3 length is 13 residues. DNA for the CDR3: TGCAGCGTTGTGATGCAGAACACCGGGGAGCTGTTTTTT. Translation: CSVVMQNTGELFF.

This rearrangement joins TRBV11-2 to TRBJ2-2; D gene ambiguous. CDR3 length equals 10 residues. CDR1 is SGHAT, CDR2 FQNNGV, per germline. V lost 4 bases and J lost 6, with 0 bases in between. The CDR3 bases are TGTGCCAGCAGCTCCGGGGAGCTGTTTTTT. Translated, it gives CASSSGELFF.

There are a few counts of this clone. The CDR3 bases are TGCGCCAGCAGCCAAAAACCTGCAACTAATGAAAAACTGTTTTTT. Its translation is CASSQKPATNEKLFF. The chain employs TRBV4-1 and TRBJ1-4; D gene unclear. This CDR3 has 15 residues. The germline V gene encodes CDR1 MGHRA and CDR2 YSYEKL. V gave up 2 bases and J gave up 0 bases, with 7 bases separating them.

This clone has more than one count but fewer than ten. The chain combines TRBV29-1 with TRBJ2-7, with 8 positions matching TRBD1. Germline CDR1 SQVTM, CDR2 ANQGSEA. CDR3 length: 14 amino acids. The J segment lost 6 bases and the V segment lost 7 bases, leaving 14 bases of the junction unmatched. In DNA form, the CDR3 reads TGCAGCGCCGGGGTCGGGCAGGGGGCTACCGAGCAGTACTTC. It encodes CSAGVGQGATEQYF.

This rearrangement joins TRBV27 to TRBJ2-3, with 7 positions matching TRBD1. Germline V lookup: CDR1 MNHEY, CDR2 SMNVEV (reference sequence). This CDR3 region has 15 residues. V lost 5 bases to trimming and J lost 3 bases; unmatched junction nucleotides: 8. The CDR3 coding sequence is TGTGCCAGCAGTGCGGAGAGGGGGCAAACAGATACGCAGTATTTT. It translates to CASSAERGQTDTQYF.

CDR3 region: CATSRAASGLDSPLHF. In DNA form, the CDR3 reads TGTGCCACCAGCAGAGCGGCATCCGGGTTGGATTCACCCCTCCACTTT. The chain couples TRBV15 to TRBJ1-6; D call uncertain. Germline CDR1 and CDR2: LNHNV and YYDKDF (reference sequence). Trimming pared 1 base from V and 8 bases from J, leaving 15 bases between. This CDR3 has 16 amino acids.

The chain recombines TRBV2 with TRBJ1-2; 10 positions match TRBD1. The V segment lost 6 bases and the J segment 7 bases; nucleotides outside the gene matches: 5. CDR3 length: 13 amino acids. Germline V CDR1 and CDR2: SNHLY, FYNNEI. CDR3 loop: CASSRGDRGGYTF. CDR3 sequence (DNA): TGTGCCAGCAGCCGAGGGGACAGGGGTGGCTACACCTTC. The whole variable domain, filled in from reference TRBV2 and TRBJ1-2, reads EPEVTQTPSHQVTQMGQEVILRCVPISNHLYFYWYRQILGQKVEFLVSFYNNEISEKSEIFDDQFSVERPDGSNFTLKIRSTKLEDSAMYFCASSRGDRGGYTFGSGTRLTVV.

This clone appeared a few times. The chain has TRBV29-1 and TRBJ2-2, with 7 bases matching TRBD1. From germline, CDR1 is SQVTM and CDR2 ANQGSEA. This CDR3 is built from 16 residues. J gave up 0 bases and V 6 bases, and 10 bases lay outside the gene matches. CDR3 protein: CSVKATGVANTGELFF. The CDR3 region has the DNA TGCAGCGTGAAAGCTACAGGGGTGGCGAACACCGGGGAGCTGTTTTTT.

The rearrangement links TRBV19 to TRBJ1-2, with TRBD1 identical over 7 bases. Trimming took 3 bases from V and 0 from J; bases not matched to a gene: 4. The CDR3 has 15 amino acids. CDR1 and CDR2 (germline): LNHDA, SQIVND (reference sequence). The CDR3 region is CASSMGTASNYGYTF. The CDR3 DNA reads TGTGCCAGTAGTATGGGGACAGCTTCTAACTATGGCTACACCTTC.

This clone was seen more than once but under ten times. This chain connects TRBV29-1 to TRBJ2-7; no firm D call. V dropped 3 bases and J dropped 4 bases, with 7 bases sitting between them. This CDR3 has 11 residues. Germline assignment: CDR1 SQVTM and CDR2 ANQGSEA. CDR3 in amino acids: CSVDGVYEQYF. DNA for the CDR3: TGCAGCGTTGATGGCGTTTACGAGCAGTACTTC.

The chain is built from TRBV4-1 and TRBJ2-4, with D hard to call. The V end was cut by 4 bases, the J end by 7 bases, with 8 bases between. CDR3 length: 12 amino acids. CDR1 is MGHRA, CDR2 YSYEKL, per germline. The CDR3 here is CASSPSGNIQYF. The CDR3 nucleotides read TGCGCCAGCAGCCCCTCCGGGAACATTCAGTACTTC.

The V and J genes are TRBV25-1 and TRBJ2-3; a possible D gene is TRBD1 (6 bases). This CDR3 contains 12 residues. The V and J ends lost 8 bases and 4 bases respectively, with 10 bases between them. Germline assignment: CDR1 MGHDK and CDR2 SYGVNS. The CDR3 spells CASGGGPDTQYF. CDR3 DNA: TGTGCCAGCGGGGGCGGTCCAGATACGCAGTATTTT. Together with reference TRBV25-1 and TRBJ2-3, the CDR3 gives the full variable domain: EADIYQTPRYLVIGTGKKITLECSQTMGHDKMYWYQQDPGMELHLIHYSYGVNSTEKGDLSSESTVSRIRTEHFPLTLESARPSHTSQYLCASGGGPDTQYFGPGTRLTVL.

The rearrangement links TRBV9 to TRBJ1-1; perhaps TRBD1 as D (5 bases). The CDR3 runs to 14 residues. Trimming removed 0 bases at V and 5 bases at J, with 11 bases between. Germline loops: CDR1 SGDLS, CDR2 YYNGEE. The CDR3 spells CASSVVEWGTEAFF. In nucleotides, the CDR3 is TGTGCCAGCAGCGTAGTAGAATGGGGGACTGAAGCTTTCTTT. The whole variable domain, remainder taken from reference TRBV9 and TRBJ1-1, is DSGVTQTPKHLITATGQRVTLRCSPRSGDLSVYWYQQSLDQGLQFLIQYYNGEERAKGNILERFSAQQFPDLHSELNLSSLELGDSALYFCASSVVEWGTEAFFGQGTRLTVV.

The J gene is TRBJ1-5, the V gene TRBV15; D perhaps matches TRBD1 (5 bases). V was shortened by 0 bases and J by 5 bases, with 11 bases between the two germline ends. The CDR3 has 15 residues. Germline values: CDR1 LNHNV, CDR2 YYDKDF (reference sequence). For the CDR3, the DNA is TGTGCCACCAGCAGAGATAGAGCAGGGCATCAGCCCCAGCATTTT. It yields the protein CATSRDRAGHQPQHF.

The V and J genes are TRBV5-6 and TRBJ2-7; D unclear. Trimming shortened V by 2 bases and J by 1 base, and 7 bases separated the two germline ends. This CDR3 region has 13 residues. Germline CDR1 reads SGHDT; CDR2 reads YYEEEE. In DNA form, the CDR3 reads TGTGCCAGCAGCTTAGAGCGTTCCTACGAGCAGTACTTC. Translation gives CASSLERSYEQYF.

This clone was seen only a few times. The chain combines TRBV19 with TRBJ1-1; D not resolved. V lost 6 bases and J lost 1, with 6 bases in between. This CDR3 spans 12 amino acids. Germline CDR1 reads LNHDA; CDR2 reads SQIVND (reference sequence). The CDR3 nucleotides read TGTGCCAGTAGGCCCGGGAACACTGAAGCTTTCTTT. It codes for CASRPGNTEAFF.

The CDR3 region has the DNA TGTGCCTGGAGTGTATCAACTTACCCCCCTCGGGGAGGTACGCAGTATTTT. Translating it yields CAWSVSTYPPRGGTQYF. V gene TRBV30 combines with J gene TRBJ2-3, with D possibly TRBD2 on 6 matching bases. This CDR3 contains 17 residues. Trimming pared 0 bases from V and 8 bases from J, leaving 24 bases between. From germline, CDR1 is GTSNPN and CDR2 SVGIG (reference sequence).

In this sample, this clone turned up once. V is TRBV5-1 and J is TRBJ2-1; tentatively, D is TRBD1 (6 bases). Germline CDR1 reads SGHRS; CDR2 reads YFSETQ. V was trimmed by 2 bases and J by 0 bases, leaving 15 bases between them. There are 17 residues in the CDR3. The CDR3 protein is CASSLRDTFVSYNEQFF. DNA of the CDR3: TGCGCCAGCAGCTTACGGGACACCTTTGTCTCCTACAATGAGCAGTTCTTC.

This sequence joins TRBV7-9 and TRBJ1-6, with D unresolved. Trimming stripped 4 bases from V and 4 bases from J, with 8 bases between. There are 14 residues in the CDR3. Germline-derived CDR1 and CDR2 are SEHNR and FQNEAQ (reference sequence). Written as DNA, the CDR3 is TGTGCCAGCAGCTCCGATCGATATAATTCACCCCTCCACTTT. This encodes CASSSDRYNSPLHF.

The CDR3 DNA follows: TGCGCCAGAATGCGGGGGGGCGTCCCCTACAATGAGCAGTTCTTC. It encodes CARMRGGVPYNEQFF. J is TRBJ2-1 and V is TRBV5-1, with 9 bases lining up with TRBD2. The ends lost 8 bases at V and 2 bases at J; junction bases unmatched: 8. Germline V lookup: CDR1 SGHRS, CDR2 YFSETQ. The CDR3 is 15 amino acids.

The chain is built from TRBV2 and TRBJ1-5; no clear D. The CDR3 runs 15 residues. Germline V lookup: CDR1 SNHLY, CDR2 FYNNEI. Trimming removed 7 bases at V and 0 bases at J, with 13 bases between. CDR3 in amino acids: CASNSGSLSNQPQHF. CDR3 sequence (DNA): TGTGCCAGCAACTCCGGGTCCCTTAGCAATCAGCCCCAGCATTTT. Based on the CDR3 plus reference TRBV2 and TRBJ1-5, the full variable domain is EPEVTQTPSHQVTQMGQEVILRCVPISNHLYFYWYRQILGQKVEFLVSFYNNEISEKSEIFDDQFSVERPDGSNFTLKIRSTKLEDSAMYFCASNSGSLSNQPQHFGDGTRLSIL.

Notes on this clone: Its ends do not fully match the called genes, so a read error is possible. V gene TRBV2 combines with J gene TRBJ2-3; D is uncertain. CDR1 SNHLY and CDR2 FYNNEI come from the germline V gene. CDR3 length equals 10 residues. The CDR3 is CASSGQVTWF. The CDR3 DNA reads TGTGCCAGCAGTGGGCAGGTGACTTGGTTT.

The rearrangement links TRBV29-1 to TRBJ2-7, with D hard to call. The CDR3 runs to 11 residues. Germline V gene data show CDR1 as SQVTM and CDR2 as ANQGSEA. Trimming removed 2 bases from V and 4 bases from J, with 6 bases in between. CDR3 sequence reads: CSVEREYEQYF. The CDR3 coding sequence is TGCAGCGTTGAAAGAGAGTACGAGCAGTACTTC.

The V and J genes are TRBV27 and TRBJ2-1; 8 bases line up with TRBD2. Unmatched junction bases numbered 13, after V lost 9 bases and J lost 0 bases. CDR3 length equals 17 residues. CDR1 is MNHEY, CDR2 SMNVEV, per germline (reference sequence). This chain's CDR3 is CASTLVAGYNSYNEQFF. As DNA, the CDR3 is TGTGCCAGTACACTGGTAGCGGGGTACAACTCCTACAATGAGCAGTTCTTC.

V usage is TRBV7-2 and J usage is TRBJ1-6; possibly TRBD1 for D (6 bases). The CDR3 covers 16 residues. The V end was cut by 5 bases, the J end by 6 bases, with 17 bases between. Germline V gives CDR1 SGHTA, CDR2 FQGNSA. The CDR3 is CASSTEGQLINSPLHF. The CDR3 DNA sequence: TGTGCCAGCAGCACCGAAGGACAGCTTATTAATTCACCCCTCCACTTT.

The J gene is TRBJ1-2, the V gene TRBV29-1; D gene uncertain. Germline V gene sequence: CDR1 SQVTM, CDR2 ANQGSEA. V lost 3 bases to trimming and J lost 4 bases, with 12 bases between them. The CDR3 totals 13 residues. In DNA form, the CDR3 reads TGCAGCGTTGATTTCGCAGAGGGCTATGGCTACACCTTC. This sequence encodes CSVDFAEGYGYTF.

J is TRBJ2-1 and V is TRBV19; D not certain. The V gene's germline CDR1 is LNHDA and CDR2 SQIVND (reference sequence). Deletions cut 5 bases from V and 4 bases from J, with 9 bases between. CDR3 length: 13 amino acids. The CDR3 DNA sequence: TGTGCCAGTAGTTGGAGCTGGTACAATGAGCAGTTCTTC. This translates into CASSWSWYNEQFF.